This T cell receptor beta chain was identified during a study of Ad26.COV2.S vaccination and SARS-CoV-2 variants. Background on the study: Donor had been placed in the Ad26.COV2.S arm of the COV1001 trial.

After removal of 2 bases from V and 3 bases from J, the junction contained 3 bases not matched to a gene. There are 14 residues in the CDR3. Germline CDR1 reads MNHEY; CDR2 reads SMNVEV (reference sequence). Described treatment: some 20 received Ad26.COV2.S at low or high dose, single or two shots; about 5 received placebo; per-sample allocation not given. On day 63 after the first injection, vaccine and placebo recipients gave samples. Boston provided a donor who was an adult aged 18-55 years. What was given as vaccine was an Ad26 vector encoding Wuhan-strain SARS-CoV-2 spike. Only in-frame clones appear in the TCRdb table, and some are missing; sequencing was by immunoSEQ multiplex PCR. Of hundreds of thousands of clones in the sample, about nine tenths were seen once.

Sequences were derived from peripheral blood, sampled in a trial of Ad26.COV2.S vaccine versus placebo. The TCR comes from a person between 18 and 65 years old who received the Ad26.COV2.S COVID-19 vaccine or a placebo. The genes are TRBV27 and TRBJ1-1; 7 bases fit TRBD1. CDR3 nucleotide sequence: TGTGCCAGCAGTTTAGGGACAGAACACACTGAAGCTTTCTTT. This sequence encodes CASSLGTEHTEAFF.